A selection of T cell receptor beta chains follows, all from one sample in a study of blood T cell repertoires in COVID-19. Libraries were prepared by immunoSEQ multiplex PCR; TCRdb keeps only in-frame clonotypes and omits some of them. The profile shows under 250,000 clones, 70% to 90% of them singletons. The sequenced sample was PBMCs or T cells enriched from blood (not recorded which). The origin of the receptors is a woman aged 50 to 65 with acute COVID-19. Each CDR3 is given with its conserved first and last residue. Each record gives: V gene, clone size, D gene, J gene, CDR3 protein, CDR3 DNA. D genes are given only for firm matches. The size entry is marked missing in some rows and otherwise reads once, few, many or a size class.

TRBV5-1,NA,TRBD1,TRBJ1-4,CASSPTRGGGKLFF,TGCGCCAGCAGCCCCACCCGAGGGGGCGGGAAACTGTTTTTT
TRBV6-5,NA,TRBD1,TRBJ1-6,CASSYEDRGNSPLHF,TGTGCCAGCAGTTACGAGGACAGGGGTAATTCACCCCTCCACTTT
TRBV19,NA,NA,TRBJ1-6,CASSMGAIPVNSPLHF,TGTGCCAGTAGTATGGGAGCGATTCCCGTTAATTCACCCCTCCACTTT
TRBV14,few,NA,TRBJ1-1,CASSHLRSRDTEAFF,TGTGCCAGCAGCCACTTACGAAGTCGGGACACTGAAGCTTTCTTT
TRBV19,NA,NA,TRBJ1-6,CANGASAPLLTYNSPLHF,TGTGCCAACGGAGCTTCCGCACCCCTCCTTACCTATAATTCACCCCTCCACTTT
TRBV28,NA,NA,TRBJ1-4,CASSSGKLFF,TGTGCCAGCAGTTCAGGGAAACTGTTTTTT
TRBV6-5,once,TRBD1,TRBJ1-6,CASSYPDRNSPLHF,TGTGCCAGCAGTTACCCGGACAGGAATTCACCCCTCCACTTT
TRBV28,NA,TRBD1,TRBJ1-5,CASSSTGSQGNQPQHF,TGTGCCAGCAGTTCGACAGGGAGTCAGGGCAATCAGCCCCAGCATTTT
TRBV23-1,NA,NA,TRBJ2-4,CASSLLFAKNIQYF,TGCGCCAGCAGTCTCCTCTTCGCCAAAAACATTCAGTACTTC
TRBV18,NA,TRBD2,TRBJ2-1,CASSPPVAGGPNNEQFF,TGTGCCAGCTCACCACCGGTAGCGGGGGGGCCTAACAATGAGCAGTTCTTC
TRBV27,NA,TRBD1,TRBJ1-1,CASSRQGAGTEAFF,TGTGCCAGCAGCCGACAGGGGGCCGGAACTGAAGCTTTCTTT
TRBV6-4,once,TRBD2,TRBJ2-1,CASSGGGVRQFF,TGTGCCAGCAGCGGGGGGGGTGTTCGGCAGTTCTTC
TRBV5-1,NA,TRBD1,TRBJ1-5,CASSEGSGTGISNQPQHF,TGCGCCAGCAGCGAGGGATCCGGGACAGGAATTAGCAATCAGCCCCAGCATTTT
TRBV30,NA,NA,TRBJ1-2,CAWEPGRDYYGYTF,TGTGCCTGGGAACCGGGACGGGACTACTATGGCTACACCTTC
TRBV6-5,few,NA,TRBJ1-1,CASSYRTDMNTEAFF,TGTGCCAGCAGTTACCGGACAGACATGAACACTGAAGCTTTCTTT
TRBV4-3,NA,NA,TRBJ2-7,CASSQGRGPYYEQYF,TGCGCCAGCAGCCAAGGGAGGGGTCCCTACTACGAGCAGTACTTC
TRBV5-8,NA,TRBD1,TRBJ1-1,CASSFRDRVVNTEAFF,TGTGCCAGCAGCTTCAGGGACAGGGTTGTGAACACTGAAGCTTTCTTT
TRBV7-3,NA,NA,TRBJ2-3,CASSQNQGTDTQYF,TGTGCCAGCAGCCAGAATCAAGGCACAGATACGCAGTATTTT
TRBV6-5,NA,NA,TRBJ2-2,CASRPGTQNTGELFF,TGTGCCAGCAGGCCCGGGACACAAAACACCGGGGAGCTGTTTTTT
TRBV9,NA,TRBD2,TRBJ2-1,CASSPRTSGGVNEQFF,TGTGCCAGCAGCCCGAGGACTAGCGGGGGGGTCAATGAGCAGTTCTTC
TRBV21-1,NA,NA,TRBJ1-4,CASRGMGRGREKLFF,TGTGCCAGCAGGGGGATGGGCAGGGGTAGAGAAAAACTGTTTTTT
TRBV29-1,NA,NA,TRBJ2-3,CSVERGLADTQYF,TGCAGCGTTGAAAGAGGGTTGGCAGATACGCAGTATTTT
TRBV5-4,NA,TRBD2,TRBJ2-5,CASSPGTSGGSGETQYF,TGTGCCAGCAGCCCTGGGACTAGCGGGGGTTCGGGAGAGACCCAGTACTTC
TRBV29-1,NA,TRBD1,TRBJ1-1,CSVGQGFTEAFF,TGCAGCGTTGGACAGGGTTTTACTGAAGCTTTCTTT
TRBV7-9,NA,TRBD2,TRBJ2-3,CASSLGSGGSTDTQYF,TGTGCCAGCAGCTTAGGAAGCGGGGGGAGCACAGATACGCAGTATTTT
TRBV4-1,NA,NA,TRBJ1-2,CASSQDRSYHGYTF,TGCGCCAGCAGCCAAGATCGGTCCTACCATGGCTACACCTTC
TRBV10-3,NA,TRBD1,TRBJ2-5,CAISWVNRGEETQYF,TGTGCCATCAGCTGGGTAAACAGGGGGGAGGAGACCCAGTACTTC
TRBV11-2,NA,NA,TRBJ1-4,CASSPGGGFNEKLFF,TGTGCCAGCAGCCCCGGGGGGGGCTTTAATGAAAAACTGTTTTTT
TRBV4-3,NA,NA,TRBJ2-1,CASSQDRDSFNEQFF,TGCGCCAGCAGCCAAGATCGAGACAGCTTCAATGAGCAGTTCTTC
TRBV10-3,NA,NA,TRBJ1-2,CAISGENYGYTF,TGTGCCATCAGTGGAGAGAACTATGGCTACACCTTC
TRBV11-2,NA,TRBD1,TRBJ2-4,CASSLQGASPKNIQYF,TGTGCCAGCAGCTTACAGGGGGCTTCGCCCAAAAACATTCAGTACTTC
TRBV6-2/TRBV6-3,NA,NA,TRBJ1-2,CASSLTDYGYTF,TGTGCCAGCAGTTTAACAGACTATGGCTACACCTTC
TRBV28,few,TRBD2,TRBJ2-2,CASLRGGSNTGELFF,TGTGCCAGCCTTCGGGGGGGGAGCAACACCGGGGAGCTGTTTTTT
TRBV7-9,NA,NA,TRBJ1-5,CASSLGDYSNQPQHF,TGTGCCAGCAGCTTAGGGGACTATAGCAATCAGCCCCAGCATTTT
TRBV5-8,NA,TRBD1,TRBJ1-5,CASSLRQGNQPQHF,TGTGCCAGCAGCTTGCGACAGGGGAATCAGCCCCAGCATTTT
TRBV24-1,NA,TRBD1,TRBJ2-2,CATSDSDRGIAGELFF,TGTGCCACCAGTGATTCCGACAGGGGGATCGCCGGGGAGCTGTTTTTT
TRBV6-1,NA,NA,TRBJ1-4,CASSEAGLLLGEKLFF,TGTGCCAGCAGTGAAGCCGGACTCTTATTGGGGGAAAAACTGTTTTTT
TRBV11-2,NA,TRBD2,TRBJ2-7,CASSSEGLAGGYEQYF,TGTGCCAGCAGCTCCGAAGGACTAGCGGGGGGTTATGAGCAGTACTTC
TRBV6-5,NA,NA,TRBJ1-1,CASSYSLRGTEAFF,TGTGCCAGCAGTTACTCCCTAAGGGGCACTGAAGCTTTCTTT
TRBV18,NA,NA,TRBJ1-1,CASSPKEQGNTEAFF,TGTGCCAGCTCACCAAAGGAACAGGGGAACACTGAAGCTTTCTTT
TRBV19,NA,NA,TRBJ1-2,CASSGSGVYGYTF,TGTGCCAGTAGTGGCTCGGGGGTGTATGGCTACACCTTC
TRBV7-8,NA,NA,TRBJ1-5,CASSLRRGRGNQPQHF,TGTGCCAGCAGCTTAAGGCGAGGCCGGGGCAATCAGCCCCAGCATTTT
TRBV14,NA,NA,TRBJ1-6,CASSQTGGNSPLHF,TGTGCCAGCAGCCAAACGGGGGGGAATTCACCCCTCCACTTT
TRBV18,NA,TRBD1,TRBJ1-5,CASSPGSGGNQPQHF,TGTGCCAGCTCACCAGGCTCAGGGGGAAATCAGCCCCAGCATTTT
TRBV6-5,NA,NA,TRBJ1-4,CASSSRGSSTNEKLFF,TGTGCCAGCAGTTCCCGAGGGAGTTCAACTAATGAAAAACTGTTTTTT
TRBV7-3,NA,NA,TRBJ1-3,CASSLNPGSGNTIYF,TGTGCCAGCAGCTTAAACCCAGGTTCGGGAAACACCATATATTTT
TRBV5-1,NA,NA,TRBJ2-5,CASSLFGGETQYF,TGCGCCAGCAGCTTGTTCGGTGGAGAGACCCAGTACTTC
TRBV19,NA,NA,TRBJ1-5,CASSIESGIEQPQHF,TGTGCCAGTAGTATAGAGTCAGGGATAGAACAGCCCCAGCATTTT
TRBV7-2,once,NA,TRBJ1-3,CASSLGQAGNTIYF,TGTGCCAGCAGCTTAGGACAAGCTGGAAACACCATATATTTT